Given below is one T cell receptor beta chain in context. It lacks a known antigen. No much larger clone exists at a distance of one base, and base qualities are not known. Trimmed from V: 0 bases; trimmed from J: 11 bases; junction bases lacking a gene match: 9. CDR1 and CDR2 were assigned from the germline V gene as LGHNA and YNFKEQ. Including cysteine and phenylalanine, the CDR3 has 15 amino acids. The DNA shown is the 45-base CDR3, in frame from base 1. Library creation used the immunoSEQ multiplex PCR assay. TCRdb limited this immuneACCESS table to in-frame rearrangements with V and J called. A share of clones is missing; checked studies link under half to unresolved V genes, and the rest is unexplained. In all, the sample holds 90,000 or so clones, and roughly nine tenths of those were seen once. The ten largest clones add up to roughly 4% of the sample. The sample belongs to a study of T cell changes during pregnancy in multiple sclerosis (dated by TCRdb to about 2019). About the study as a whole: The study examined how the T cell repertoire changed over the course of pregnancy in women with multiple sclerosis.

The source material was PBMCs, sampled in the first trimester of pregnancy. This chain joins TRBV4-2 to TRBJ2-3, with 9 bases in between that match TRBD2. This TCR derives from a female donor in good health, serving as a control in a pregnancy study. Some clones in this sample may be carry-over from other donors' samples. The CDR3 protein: CASSQDNPSGNGQYF. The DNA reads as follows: TGTGCCAGCAGCCAAGATAACCCTAGCGGGAACGGGCAGTATTTT.